The subject of this entry is one T cell receptor beta chain. The sample is drawn from a study of T-cell memory formation after mild COVID-19. From the 5' RACE reads, TCRdb called clonotypes with MiXCR, one entry per CDR3 protein. Of about half a million distinct CDR3 sequences listed, around a sixth are singletons. The CDR3 contains 15 residues. Germline CDR1 reads KGHSH; CDR2 reads LQKENI. Trimming left V 2 bases short and J 1 base short, with 11 bases between. The J gene is TRBJ1-2, the V gene TRBV18; possibly TRBD1 for D (5 bases). Sequencing was carried out using PBMCs or a T cell subset sorted from them (not recorded which). The source of this sequence is an adult woman who had mild COVID-19 (a few samples of this study predate the infection). Cell type and time point are not known. The CDR3 bases are TGTGCCAGCTCACCAAGCTGGGACGGTAACTATGGCTACACCTTC. Protein sequence: CASSPSWDGNYGYTF.